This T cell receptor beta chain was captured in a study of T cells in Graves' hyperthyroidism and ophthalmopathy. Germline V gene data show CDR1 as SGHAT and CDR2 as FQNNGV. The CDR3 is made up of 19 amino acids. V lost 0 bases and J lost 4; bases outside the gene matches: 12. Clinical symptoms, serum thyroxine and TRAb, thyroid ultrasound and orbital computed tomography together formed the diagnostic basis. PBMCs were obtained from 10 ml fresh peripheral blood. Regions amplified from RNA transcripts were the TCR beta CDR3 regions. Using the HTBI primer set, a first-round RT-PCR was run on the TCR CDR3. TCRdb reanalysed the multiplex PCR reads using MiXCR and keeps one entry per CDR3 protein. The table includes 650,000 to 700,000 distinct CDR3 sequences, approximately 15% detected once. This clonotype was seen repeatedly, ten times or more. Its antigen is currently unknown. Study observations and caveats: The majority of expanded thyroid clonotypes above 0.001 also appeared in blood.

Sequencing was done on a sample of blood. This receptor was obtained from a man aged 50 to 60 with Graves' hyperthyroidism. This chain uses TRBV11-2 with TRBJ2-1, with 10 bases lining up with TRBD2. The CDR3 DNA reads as TGTGCCAGCAGCTTAGATGTCAGGCTAGCGGGAGAGGGATACAATGAGCAGTTCTTC. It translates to CASSLDVRLAGEGYNEQFF.